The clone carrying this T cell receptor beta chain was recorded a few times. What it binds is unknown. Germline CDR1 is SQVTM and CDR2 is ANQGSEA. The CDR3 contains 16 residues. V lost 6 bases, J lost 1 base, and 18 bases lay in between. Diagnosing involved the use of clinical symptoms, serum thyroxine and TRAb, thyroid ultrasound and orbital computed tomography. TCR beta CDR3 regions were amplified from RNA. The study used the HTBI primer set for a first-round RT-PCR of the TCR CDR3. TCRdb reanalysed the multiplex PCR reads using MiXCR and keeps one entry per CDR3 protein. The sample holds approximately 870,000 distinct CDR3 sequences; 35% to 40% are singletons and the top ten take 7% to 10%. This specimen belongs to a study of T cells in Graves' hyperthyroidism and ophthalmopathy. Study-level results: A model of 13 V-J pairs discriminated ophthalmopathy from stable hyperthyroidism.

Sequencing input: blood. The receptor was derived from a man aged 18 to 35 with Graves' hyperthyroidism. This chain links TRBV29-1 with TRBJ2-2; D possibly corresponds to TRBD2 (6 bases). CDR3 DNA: TGCAGCGTGAGGGGCCTGAGCGGGTTGAACACCGGGGAGCTGTTTTTT. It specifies CSVRGLSGLNTGELFF.